This TCR beta chain originates from a study of cytomegalovirus exposure and HLA in healthy donors. Study details: As released early, the data held about 85 million unique TCRs from HLA-typed donors.

A remark on this clone: No antigen is known for it.

The study's findings and limits: Across HLA loci, a later analysis found differing TCR association rates, with DRB1 most and HLA-C fewest.

PCR involved 60 Vbeta and 13 Jbeta primers. Sequenced by immunoSEQ multiplex PCR; TCRdb stores in-frame clones only, minus some. The data show approximately 84,000 clones, roughly 74% seen once. Per the germline V gene, CDR1 is LNHDA and CDR2 is SQIVND (reference sequence). The CDR3 length is 13 residues. Trimming at V came to 4 bases and at J to 5 bases, leaving 2 bases not matched to a gene. This chain uses TRBV19 with TRBJ2-1, with 7 bases fitting TRBD2. The sequencing input was PBMCs. The source is a man aged 40-55 years in good health and CMV-seronegative. CDR3 region: CASSRGGDNEQFF. CDR3 nucleotides: TGTGCCAGTAGTAGGGGAGGGGACAATGAGCAGTTCTTC.